The rows below give T cell receptor beta chains drawn from one sample of a study of regulatory T cells in long-lasting Graves disease. TCRdb reprocessed the multiplex PCR reads with MiXCR, giving one entry per CDR3 protein. The sample lists 300,000 or so distinct CDR3 sequences; around a fifth were seen once. The sample in question was peripheral blood mononuclear cells (PBMCs), obtained when the disease was refractory, from a patient treated with antithyroid drugs. Source of these receptors: a female donor with Graves disease. The CDR3 runs from the conserved cysteine through the conserved F or W. Fields, in order: clone size, J gene, D gene, V gene, CDR3 length, CDR3 DNA, CDR3 protein. D genes are given only for firm matches. Clone size is shown for a subset of rows, as once, few, many or a class of expanded clone.

few,TRBJ1-5,.,TRBV13,15,TGTGCCAGCAGCTTAGGCCTCGGGGACAATCAGCCCCAGCATTTT,CASSLGLGDNQPQHF
.,TRBJ1-1,.,TRBV18,14,TGTGCCAGCTCACCAACCGCCGGGGGCACTGAAGCTTTCTTT,CASSPTAGGTEAFF
.,TRBJ1-2,.,TRBV4-3,14,TGCGCCAGCAGCCAAGGCGGACGTGGTGATGGCTACACCTTC,CASSQGGRGDGYTF
few,TRBJ2-5,.,TRBV3-1,15,TGTGCCAGCAGCCAACCAGAACAGGGAGGGGAGACCCAGTACTTC,CASSQPEQGGETQYF
many,TRBJ1-2,.,TRBV2,12,TGTGCCAGCAGTGAGTGGGGGACGGGCTACACCTTC,CASSEWGTGYTF
few,TRBJ2-3,.,TRBV11-3,14,TGTGCCAGCAGCCCGGGTGGGGGAACAGATACGCAGTATTTT,CASSPGGGTDTQYF
many,TRBJ2-5,TRBD2,TRBV11-2,13,TGTGCCAGCAGTCCCGGGACTAGTGAGACCCAGTACTTC,CASSPGTSETQYF
few,TRBJ2-7,TRBD2,TRBV5-1,11,TGCGCCAGCGGGGAGGGAAACGAGCAGTACTTC,CASGEGNEQYF
many,TRBJ1-1,TRBD1,TRBV6-1,15,TGTGCCAGCAGTCGAGGGGGCGGGGGGAACACTGAAGCTTTCTTT,CASSRGGGGNTEAFF
.,TRBJ2-7,.,TRBV7-9,14,TGTGCCAGCAGCTTTGGTGCCGAAGGCTACGAGCAGTACTTC,CASSFGAEGYEQYF
few,TRBJ1-5,.,TRBV27,13,TGTGCCAGCAGTTTAAGGGAGGATCAGCCCCAGCATTTT,CASSLREDQPQHF
.,TRBJ2-7,TRBD1,TRBV14,16,TGTGCCAGCAGCTCCCGGGACAGGGGGCGTCTTGACGAGCAGTACTTC,CASSSRDRGRLDEQYF
many,TRBJ2-7,.,TRBV27,13,TGTGCCAGCGGAAACACCTACTCCTACGAGCAGTACTTC,CASGNTYSYEQYF
.,TRBJ1-5,.,TRBV30,12,TGTGCCTGGAGTGTACCGTATCAGCCCCAGCATTTT,CAWSVPYQPQHF